This T cell receptor (beta chain) stems from a study of blood T cell repertoires in COVID-19. Whole-study context: The study drew acute and convalescent COVID-19 samples from the United States, Italy and Spain. Sample material is recorded as cDNA or gDNA derived from T cells, B-cell-depleted T cells, or PBMCs.

Clones were sequenced by immunoSEQ multiplex PCR, and TCRdb holds only the in-frame ones, with some missing. The data hold about 180,000 clones, with approximately 85% observed a single time. V shed 4 bases, J shed 5 bases, and the junction held 11 bases outside the gene matches. CDR3 length: 15 amino acids. Germline CDR1 is LGHDT and CDR2 is YNNKEL (reference sequence). This clonotype was sampled from a woman older than 75 with acute or convalescent COVID-19. The material sequenced was peripheral blood. The chain is built from TRBV3-1 (or the pseudogene TRBV3-2) and TRBJ2-7; 7 bases agree with TRBD1. This CDR3 reads CASSRRGRQSHEQYF. CDR3 DNA sequence: TGTGCCAGCAGCCGTAGGGGGCGCCAGTCCCACGAGCAGTACTTC.